A single sample is the source of the 10 T cell receptor beta chains below, sequenced in a study of naive and memory T cell subsets (dated by TCRdb to about 2017). The library was generated by UMI-ligation and nested PCR. Reads for this sample came from an Illumina MiSeq. The beta constant-region primer consisted of an equimolar mixture of two oligonucleotides that together covered TRBC1 and TRBC2. TCRdb's own reprocessing of the public reads used fastp at Q25 and MiXCR and kept productive beta chains. All rows with the same CDR3 protein become a single entry with the most common DNA and genes. Within this sample are about 90,000 distinct CDR3 sequences, with more than 6.5% of them counted one time only. The ten largest clones take up over 1.5% of the sample. The source material was central memory CD4+ T cells from blood. Sample cell subset or site, as interpreted from the label and publication: central memory, CD45RA- CD27+. The receptors come from a human donor in good health.

The J gene is TRBJ2-5, the V gene TRBV18; no reliable D call. This CDR3 spans 13 amino acids. CDR1 and CDR2 (germline): KGHSH, LQKENI. The ends were cut back, 5 bases at V and 4 bases at J, with 11 bases in the middle. Written as DNA, the CDR3 is TGTGCCAGCTCAGTTAGGTTGCGAGAGACCCAGTACTTC. It specifies CASSVRLRETQYF.

This clonotype was picked up many times. The genes are TRBV5-3 and TRBJ2-7; 7 bases align to TRBD2. TRBV5-3 is known as an ORF, though its function is uncertain. CDR3 length equals 18 residues. After removal of 3 bases from V and 4 bases from J, the junction contained 19 bases not matched to a gene. Here the CDR3 reads CARSCGRAGRGVPYEQYF. The CDR3 bases are TGTGCCAGAAGCTGTGGTCGAGCGGGAAGGGGAGTTCCTTACGAGCAGTACTTC.

Many counts were recorded for this clonotype. This chain joins TRBV18 and TRBJ1-1, with TRBD1 matching 7 bases. V was clipped by 4 bases and J by 3 bases; unmatched bases: 2. The CDR3 is 13 residues long. From germline, CDR1 is KGHSH and CDR2 LQKENI. The CDR3 spells CASSRDSYTEAFF. The CDR3 nucleotides are TGTGCCAGCTCACGGGACAGTTACACTGAAGCTTTCTTT.

This chain links TRBV4-1 with TRBJ1-4, with 10 bases aligning to TRBD1. The CDR3 runs 15 residues. V was pared by 1 base and J by 8 bases, with 4 bases of the junction left unmatched. The germline CDR1 and CDR2 sequences are MGHRA and YSYEKL. For the CDR3, the DNA is TGCGCCAGCAGCCAAGCCGGGACAGGGGACGAAAAACTGTTTTTT. Its translation is CASSQAGTGDEKLFF.

In this sample, this clonotype turned up many times. The J gene is TRBJ1-5, the V gene TRBV6-4; D gene unclear. V shed 6 bases and J shed 5 bases, with 11 bases lying between them. CDR3 length: 13 residues. In germline, CDR1 is MRHNA, CDR2 SNTAGT. The CDR3: CASSASEDQPQHF. Written as DNA, the CDR3 is TGTGCCAGCAGCGCCTCCGAGGATCAGCCCCAGCATTTT.

In its sample, this clonotype was seen many times. The V and J genes are TRBV6-2 or TRBV6-3 and TRBJ1-4, with 9 bases that match TRBD1. This CDR3 has 14 residues. CDR1 is MNHEY and CDR2 is SVGEGT in the germline V gene. V shed 5 bases, J shed 8 bases, and the junction held 6 bases outside the gene matches. The CDR3 is CASSPDRGDEKLFF. The DNA of the CDR3 is TGTGCCAGCAGTCCCGACAGGGGGGACGAAAAACTGTTTTTT.

This chain links TRBV14 with TRBJ1-2, with D tentatively TRBD1 (6 bases). The V gene's germline CDR1 is SGHDN and CDR2 FVKESK. V was pared by 3 bases and J by 8 bases, with 7 bases between. The CDR3 spans 11 residues. CDR3 protein: CASSHGGGYTF. DNA for the CDR3: TGTGCCAGCAGCCACGGGGGCGGCTACACCTTC.

The rearrangement uses TRBV20-1 and TRBJ2-5; 7 nucleotides agree with TRBD2. CDR1 and CDR2 (germline): DFQATT, SNEGSKA (reference sequence). Trimming at V came to 6 bases and at J to 5 bases, leaving 6 bases not matched to a gene. CDR3 length: 12 amino acids. CDR3 protein: CSAPGLCETQYF. CDR3 DNA sequence: TGCAGTGCACCGGGACTATGTGAGACCCAGTACTTC.

The V and J genes are TRBV27 and TRBJ2-3; either TRBD1 or TRBD2 may fit D (6 bases each). Germline loops: CDR1 MNHEY, CDR2 SMNVEV (reference sequence). The ends were cut back, 8 bases at V and 2 bases at J, with 11 bases in the middle. There are 13 residues in the CDR3. The DNA of the CDR3 is TGTGCCAGCGGGGGCGGGGTCACAGATACGCAGTATTTT. It codes for CASGGGVTDTQYF.

This sequence joins TRBV7-9 and TRBJ1-1; no firm D call. This CDR3 spans 11 amino acids. V was trimmed by 5 bases and J by 6 bases, leaving 7 bases between them. Germline-derived CDR1 and CDR2 are SEHNR and FQNEAQ (reference sequence). The CDR3: CASSQSPEAFF. For the CDR3, the DNA is TGTGCCAGCAGCCAATCACCTGAAGCTTTCTTT.